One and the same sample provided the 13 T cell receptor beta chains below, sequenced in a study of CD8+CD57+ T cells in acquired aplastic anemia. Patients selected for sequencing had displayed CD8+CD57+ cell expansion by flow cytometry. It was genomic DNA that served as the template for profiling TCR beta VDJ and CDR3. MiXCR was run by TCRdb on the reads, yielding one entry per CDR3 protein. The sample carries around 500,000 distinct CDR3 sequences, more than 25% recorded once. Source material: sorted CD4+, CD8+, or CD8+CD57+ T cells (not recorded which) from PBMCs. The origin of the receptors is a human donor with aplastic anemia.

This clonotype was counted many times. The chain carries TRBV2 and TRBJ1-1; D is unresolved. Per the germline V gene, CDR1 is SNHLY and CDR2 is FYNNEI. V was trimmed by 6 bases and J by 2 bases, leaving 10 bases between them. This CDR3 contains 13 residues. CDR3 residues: CASSDGINTEAFF. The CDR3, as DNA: TGTGCCAGCAGCGACGGTATTAACACTGAAGCTTTCTTT.

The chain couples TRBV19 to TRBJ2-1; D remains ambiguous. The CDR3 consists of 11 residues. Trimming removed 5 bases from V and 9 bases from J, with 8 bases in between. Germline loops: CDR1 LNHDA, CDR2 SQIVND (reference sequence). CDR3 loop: CASSSYVEQFF. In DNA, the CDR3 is TGTGCCAGTAGTTCGTACGTTGAGCAGTTCTTC.

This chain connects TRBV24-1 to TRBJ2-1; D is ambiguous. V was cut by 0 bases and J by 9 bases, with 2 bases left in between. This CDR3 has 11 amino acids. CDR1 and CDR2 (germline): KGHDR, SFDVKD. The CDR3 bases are TGTGCCACCAGTGATTTGGGTGAGCAGTTCTTC. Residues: CATSDLGEQFF.

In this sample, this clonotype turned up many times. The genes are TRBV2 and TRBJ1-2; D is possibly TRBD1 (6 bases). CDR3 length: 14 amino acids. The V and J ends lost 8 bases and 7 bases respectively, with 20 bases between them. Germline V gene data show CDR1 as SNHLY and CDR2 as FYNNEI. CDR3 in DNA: TGTGCCAGCGCTTCTAGCCAGGGGAACGGTGGCTACACCTTC. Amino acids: CASASSQGNGGYTF.

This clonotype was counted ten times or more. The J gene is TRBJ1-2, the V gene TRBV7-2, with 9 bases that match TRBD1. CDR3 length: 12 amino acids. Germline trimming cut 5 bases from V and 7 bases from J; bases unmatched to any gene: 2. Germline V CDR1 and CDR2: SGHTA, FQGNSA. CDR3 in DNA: TGTGCCAGCAGCGTACAGGGGGCTGGCTACACCTTC. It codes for CASSVQGAGYTF.

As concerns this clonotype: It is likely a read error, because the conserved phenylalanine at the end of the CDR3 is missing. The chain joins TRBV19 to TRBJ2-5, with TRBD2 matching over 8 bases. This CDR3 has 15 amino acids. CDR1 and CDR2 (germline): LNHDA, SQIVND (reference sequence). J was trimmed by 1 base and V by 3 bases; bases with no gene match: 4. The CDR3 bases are TGTGCCAGTAGTATCGGGGGGGGAACCCAAGAGACCCAGTACCTC. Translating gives CASSIGGGTQETQYL.

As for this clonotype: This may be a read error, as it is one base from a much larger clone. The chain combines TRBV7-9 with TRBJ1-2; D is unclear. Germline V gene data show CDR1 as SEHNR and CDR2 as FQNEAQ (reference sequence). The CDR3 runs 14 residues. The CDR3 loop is CASGLGVSNYGYTF. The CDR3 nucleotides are TGTGCCAGCGGCTTAGGTGTCAGCAACTATGGCTACACCTTC.

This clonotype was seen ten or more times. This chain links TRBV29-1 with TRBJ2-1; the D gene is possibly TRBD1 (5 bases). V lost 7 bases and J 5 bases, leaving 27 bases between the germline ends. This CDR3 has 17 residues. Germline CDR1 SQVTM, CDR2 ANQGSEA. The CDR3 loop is CSGLTTWGRDDHNEQFF. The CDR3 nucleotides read TGCAGCGGCCTCACGACGTGGGGCCGAGATGATCACAATGAGCAGTTCTTC.

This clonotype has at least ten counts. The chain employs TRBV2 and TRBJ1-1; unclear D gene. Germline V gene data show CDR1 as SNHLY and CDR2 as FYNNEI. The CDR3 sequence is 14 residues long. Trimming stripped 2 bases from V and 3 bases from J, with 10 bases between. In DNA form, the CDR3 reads TGTGCCAGCAGTGAATTGGTGGGGTACACTGAAGCTTTCTTT. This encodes CASSELVGYTEAFF.

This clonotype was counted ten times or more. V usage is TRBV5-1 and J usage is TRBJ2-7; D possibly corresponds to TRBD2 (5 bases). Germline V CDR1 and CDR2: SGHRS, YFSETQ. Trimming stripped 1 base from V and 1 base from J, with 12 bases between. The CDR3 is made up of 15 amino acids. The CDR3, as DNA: TGCGCCAGCAGCTTGCGAGACATAGCGTCCTACGAGCAGTACTTC. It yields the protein CASSLRDIASYEQYF.

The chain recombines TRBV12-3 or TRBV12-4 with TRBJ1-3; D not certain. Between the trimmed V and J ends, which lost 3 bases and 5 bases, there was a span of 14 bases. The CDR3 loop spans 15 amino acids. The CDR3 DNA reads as TGTGCCAGCAGTTTCTCTAGCAGTTGGAGAAACACCATATATTTT. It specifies CASSFSSSWRNTIYF.

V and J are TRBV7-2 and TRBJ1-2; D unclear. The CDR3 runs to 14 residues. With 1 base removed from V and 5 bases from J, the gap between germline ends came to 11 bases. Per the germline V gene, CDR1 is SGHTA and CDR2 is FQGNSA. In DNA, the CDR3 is TGTGCCAGCAGCTTAGGGACCGATGCTTATGGCTACACCTTC. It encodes CASSLGTDAYGYTF. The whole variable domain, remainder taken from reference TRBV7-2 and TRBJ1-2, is GAGVSQSPSNKVTEKGKDVELRCDPISGHTALYWYRQSLGQGLEFLIYFQGNSAPDKSGLPSDRFSAERTGGSVSTLTIQRTQQEDSAVYLCASSLGTDAYGYTFGSGTRLTVV.

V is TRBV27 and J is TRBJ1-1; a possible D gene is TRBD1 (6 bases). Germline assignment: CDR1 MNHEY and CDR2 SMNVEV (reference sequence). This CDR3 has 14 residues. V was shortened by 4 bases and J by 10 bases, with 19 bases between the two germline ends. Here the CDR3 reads CASSSQGLSGGAFF. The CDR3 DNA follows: TGTGCCAGCAGTTCGCAGGGGCTCTCCGGCGGAGCTTTCTTT.